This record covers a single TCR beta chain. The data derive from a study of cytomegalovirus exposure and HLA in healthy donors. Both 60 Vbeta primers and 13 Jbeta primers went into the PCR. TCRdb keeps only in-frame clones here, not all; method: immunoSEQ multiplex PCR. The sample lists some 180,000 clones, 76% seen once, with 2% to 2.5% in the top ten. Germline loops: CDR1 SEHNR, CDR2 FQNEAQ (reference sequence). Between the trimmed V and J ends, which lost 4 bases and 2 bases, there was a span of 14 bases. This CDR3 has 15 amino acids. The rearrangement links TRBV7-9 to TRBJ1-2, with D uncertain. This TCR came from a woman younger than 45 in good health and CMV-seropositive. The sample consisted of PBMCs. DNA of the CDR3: TGTGCCAGCAGCTCGGCCGGCGGATCAAACTATGGCTACACCTTC. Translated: CASSSAGGSNYGYTF.